The 19 T cell receptor beta chains reported below all come from one sample, sequenced in a study of blood T cell repertoires in COVID-19 (dated by TCRdb to about 2020). The library relied on the immunoSEQ multiplex PCR assay. TCRdb provides this immuneACCESS table in a form limited to in-frame rearrangements. Some clones are lacking; in checked studies, under half of them reflect an unresolved V gene, and why the rest are absent is not known. The sample profile shows approximately 280,000 clones; 75% to 90% of them were found once. Clones ranked in the top ten supply about 4.2% of the sample. Sequenced input: peripheral blood. These receptors were taken from a man aged 40-49 years with acute or convalescent COVID-19.

V usage is TRBV14 and J usage is TRBJ1-1, with D perhaps matching TRBD1 (6 bases). CDR3 length: 15 residues. CDR1 and CDR2 from the germline V gene are SGHDN and FVKESK. Trimming took off 0 bases at V and 6 bases at J, with 14 bases between the two ends. In nucleotides, the CDR3 is TGTGCCAGCAGCCAAGATGGCAGGGGTAATTCTGAAGCTTTCTTT. It codes for CASSQDGRGNSEAFF.

The chain joins TRBV4-2 to TRBJ1-2; 10 nucleotides line up with TRBD1. Germline loops: CDR1 LGHNA, CDR2 YNFKEQ. The length of the CDR3 is 14 residues. Trimming removed 0 bases from V and 11 bases from J; junction bases left unmatched: 6. As DNA, the CDR3 is TGTGCCAGCAGCCAAGATCCGGGACAGGGGATTTACACCTTC. Translating it yields CASSQDPGQGIYTF.

The chain recombines TRBV11-3 with TRBJ2-1, with a weak D call TRBD1 (5 bases). CDR1 is SGHNT, CDR2 YENEEA, per germline. The CDR3 totals 14 residues. The V end lost 8 bases, the J end lost 5 bases, and 16 bases lay between the germline ends. Here the CDR3 reads CASAKGALDNEQFF. The CDR3 DNA reads as TGTGCCAGCGCTAAAGGGGCCCTCGACAATGAGCAGTTCTTC.

In this sample, this clone turned up once. The chain joins TRBV20-1 to TRBJ2-4; D not resolved. This CDR3 is 11 amino acids long. V dropped 2 bases and J dropped 7 bases, with 6 bases sitting between them. Germline values: CDR1 DFQATT, CDR2 SNEGSKA (reference sequence). The CDR3 nucleotides are TGCAGTGCTAGACTCTCCAACATTCAGTACTTC. Translating gives CSARLSNIQYF.

The rearrangement links TRBV19 to TRBJ1-1; D is possibly TRBD1 (6 bases). Germline CDR1 and CDR2: LNHDA and SQIVND (reference sequence). CDR3 length: 14 amino acids. V was shortened by 9 bases and J by 3 bases, with 17 bases between the two germline ends. CDR3 DNA sequence: TGTGCCAGCAAACATCAGGGGCCGTACACTGAAGCTTTCTTT. Encoded protein: CASKHQGPYTEAFF.

The chain has TRBV6-5 and TRBJ1-2, with TRBD1 identical over 8 bases. V lost 8 bases, J lost 7 bases, and 9 bases stayed unmatched. Germline CDR1 reads MNHEY; CDR2 reads SVGAGI. The CDR3 runs 13 residues. The chain's CDR3 is CASGVAGGLGYTF. DNA of the CDR3: TGTGCCAGCGGAGTTGCAGGGGGCCTTGGCTACACCTTC.

V gene TRBV19 combines with J gene TRBJ2-3; 14 bases fit TRBD2. Looked up from germline, CDR1 is LNHDA and CDR2 is SQIVND (reference sequence). CDR3 length: 17 residues. V lost 5 bases to trimming and J lost 2 bases; unmatched junction nucleotides: 6. CDR3 nucleotide sequence: TGTGCCAGTAGTGTCGGGACTAGCGGGGGCTTCACAGATACGCAGTATTTT. This codes for CASSVGTSGGFTDTQYF.

This rearrangement joins TRBV18 to TRBJ1-5, with TRBD1 matching 8 bases. With V trimmed by 2 bases and J by 6 bases, 12 bases remained unmatched. Germline-derived CDR1 and CDR2 are KGHSH and LQKENI. The CDR3 extends over 17 amino acids. The CDR3 DNA follows: TGTGCCAGCTCACCAAAAGGAGGTCAGGGGGCGCGTCAGCCCCAGCATTTT. This codes for CASSPKGGQGARQPQHF.

The CDR3 region has the DNA TGTGCCACCAGCGCCCGGACAGGGAGGAACGAGCAGTACTTC. It encodes CATSARTGRNEQYF. This chain uses TRBV15 with TRBJ2-7, with TRBD1 matching 8 bases. After removal of 5 bases from V and 5 bases from J, the junction contained 8 bases not matched to a gene. In germline, CDR1 is LNHNV, CDR2 YYDKDF (reference sequence). This CDR3 is built from 14 residues.

This chain links TRBV5-1 with TRBJ2-2; 7 bases are a match to TRBD1. The germline gives CDR1 SGHRS, CDR2 YFSETQ. There are 15 residues in the CDR3. Trimming at V came to 2 bases and at J to 6 bases, leaving 7 bases not matched to a gene. CDR3 bases: TGCGCCAGCAGCTTAACACAGGGGAATCCCGGGGAGCTGTTTTTT. This sequence encodes CASSLTQGNPGELFF.

This clone was counted between two and nine times. V gene TRBV12-5 combines with J gene TRBJ2-6; D is possibly TRBD2 (6 bases). With 6 bases removed from V and 1 base from J, the gap between germline ends came to 16 bases. This CDR3 is 17 amino acids long. In germline, CDR1 is LGHNT, CDR2 FRNRAP. The CDR3 DNA follows: TGTGCTAGTGGCGGGACTGCTGATACTTCTGGGGCCAACGTCCTGACTTTC. Residues: CASGGTADTSGANVLTF.

The gene calls are TRBV19 and TRBJ2-1; 8 bases align to TRBD2. The germline V gene has CDR1 LNHDA and CDR2 SQIVND (reference sequence). Trimming cost V 1 base and J 6 bases; bases outside gene matches: 11. The CDR3 length is 17 residues. Here the CDR3 DNA reads TGTGCCAGTAGTATAGGCGCAGCGGGGGTCTCCCCCAATGAGCAGTTCTTC. Translated, it gives CASSIGAAGVSPNEQFF.

CDR3 amino acids: CAWSAETGGNHEQYF. The CDR3 DNA is TGTGCCTGGAGTGCCGAGACAGGGGGAAACCACGAGCAGTACTTC. This chain links TRBV30 with TRBJ2-7; 9 bases agree with TRBD1. V lost 1 base and J lost 5; bases outside the gene matches: 9. Germline-derived CDR1 and CDR2 are GTSNPN and SVGIG (reference sequence). CDR3 length equals 15 residues. Full variable domain (remainder filled in from reference TRBV30 and TRBJ2-7): SQTIHQWPATLVQPVGSPLSLECTVEGTSNPNLYWYRQAAGRGLQLLFYSVGIGQISSEVPQNLSASRPQDRQFILSSKKLLLSDSGFYLCAWSAETGGNHEQYFGPGTRLTVT.

The V call is TRBV19, the J call TRBJ2-2, with 7 bases aligning to TRBD2. This CDR3 spans 15 amino acids. Germline V CDR1 and CDR2: LNHDA, SQIVND (reference sequence). Germline trimming cut 6 bases from V and 5 bases from J; bases unmatched to any gene: 9. In nucleotides, the CDR3 is TGTGCCAGTAGCCTGGACGGGGGAGGGACCGGGGAGCTGTTTTTT. Translated: CASSLDGGGTGELFF. Variable domain in full (rest from reference TRBV19 and TRBJ2-2): DGGITQSPKYLFRKEGQNVTLSCEQNLNHDAMYWYRQDPGQGLRLIYYSQIVNDFQKGDIAEGYSVSREKKESFPLTVTSAQKNPTAFYLCASSLDGGGTGELFFGEGSRLTVL.

The chain joins TRBV11-2 to TRBJ2-3; 12 positions match TRBD2. CDR1 and CDR2 (germline): SGHAT, FQNNGV. V trimming: 3 bases; J trimming: 9 bases; junction bases outside the gene matches: 7. The CDR3 spans 15 residues. CDR3: CASSFLAGGPGTQYF. The DNA of the CDR3 is TGTGCCAGCAGCTTCCTAGCGGGGGGGCCGGGAACGCAGTATTTT.

In this sample, this clone turned up once. This chain links TRBV19 with TRBJ1-2; D possibly corresponds to TRBD1 (6 bases). The CDR3 has 12 residues. Germline CDR1 reads LNHDA; CDR2 reads SQIVND (reference sequence). Between the trimmed V and J ends, which lost 10 bases and 4 bases, there was a span of 13 bases. The CDR3: CATAQGVYGYTF. Written as DNA, the CDR3 is TGTGCCACCGCACAGGGTGTCTATGGCTACACCTTC.

This clone was seen more than once but under ten times. The V gene is TRBV18, the J gene TRBJ1-6, with D tentatively TRBD1 (5 bases). The CDR3 contains 18 residues. CDR1 and CDR2 (germline): KGHSH, LQKENI. V dropped 2 bases and J dropped 10 bases, with 24 bases sitting between them. The CDR3 spells CASSPIGAYVQGESPLHF. The CDR3 DNA is TGTGCCAGCTCACCAATTGGGGCCTATGTCCAGGGTGAATCACCCCTCCACTTT.

This clone was observed a few times. The rearrangement joins TRBV7-2 to TRBJ2-7, with D perhaps matching TRBD1 (5 bases). CDR3 size: 17 residues. Trimming removed 5 bases at V and 3 bases at J, with 23 bases between. CDR1 and CDR2 (germline): SGHTA, FQGNSA. CDR3 protein: CASSQPGRARYFYEQYF. In DNA, the CDR3 is TGTGCCAGCAGCCAGCCAGGCAGGGCTCGATACTTCTACGAGCAGTACTTC.

The rearrangement links TRBV21-1 to TRBJ1-5. TRBV21-1 is a pseudogene. The length of the CDR3 is 17 residues. Written as DNA, the CDR3 is TGTGCCAGCAGCAATTTGATTTCGGGATATAGCAATCAGCCCCAGCATTTT. Translating gives CASSNLISGYSNQPQHF.